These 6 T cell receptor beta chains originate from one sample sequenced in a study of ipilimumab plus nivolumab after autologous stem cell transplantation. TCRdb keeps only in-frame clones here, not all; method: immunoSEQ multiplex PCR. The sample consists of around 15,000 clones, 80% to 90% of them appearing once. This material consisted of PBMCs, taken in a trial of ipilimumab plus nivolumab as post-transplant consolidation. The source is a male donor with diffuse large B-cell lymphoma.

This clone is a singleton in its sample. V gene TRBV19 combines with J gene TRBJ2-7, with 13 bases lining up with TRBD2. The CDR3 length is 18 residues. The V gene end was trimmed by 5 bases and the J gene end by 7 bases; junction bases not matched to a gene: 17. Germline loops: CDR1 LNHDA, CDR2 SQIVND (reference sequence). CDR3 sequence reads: CASSVGLAGANYAQEQYF. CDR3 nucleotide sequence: TGTGCCAGTAGTGTTGGACTAGCGGGGGCGAACTACGCTCAAGAGCAGTACTTC.

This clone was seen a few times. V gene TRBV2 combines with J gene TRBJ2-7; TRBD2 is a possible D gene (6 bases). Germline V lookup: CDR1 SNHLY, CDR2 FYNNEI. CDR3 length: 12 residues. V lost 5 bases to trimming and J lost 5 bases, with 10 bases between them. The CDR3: CASSWREDEQYF. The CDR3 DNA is TGTGCCAGCAGTTGGAGGGAGGACGAGCAGTACTTC.

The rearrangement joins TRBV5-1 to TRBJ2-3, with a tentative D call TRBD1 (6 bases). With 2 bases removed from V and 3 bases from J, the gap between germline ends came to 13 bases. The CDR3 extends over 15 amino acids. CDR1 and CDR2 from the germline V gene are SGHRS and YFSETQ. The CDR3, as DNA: TGCGCCAGCAGCTTTGAGTTACAGGGAACAGATACGCAGTATTTT. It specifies CASSFELQGTDTQYF.

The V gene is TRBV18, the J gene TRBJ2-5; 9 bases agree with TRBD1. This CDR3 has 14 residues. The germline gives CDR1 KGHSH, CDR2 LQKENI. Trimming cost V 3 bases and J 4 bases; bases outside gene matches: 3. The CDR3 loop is CASSPTGGGETQYF. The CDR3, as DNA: TGTGCCAGCTCACCGACAGGGGGGGGAGAGACCCAGTACTTC.

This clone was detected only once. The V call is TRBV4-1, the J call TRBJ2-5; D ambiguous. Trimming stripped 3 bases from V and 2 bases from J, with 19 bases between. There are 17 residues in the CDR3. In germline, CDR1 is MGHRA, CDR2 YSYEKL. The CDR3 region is CASSQTFRWTEQETQYF. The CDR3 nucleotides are TGCGCCAGCAGCCAGACTTTTAGGTGGACGGAACAAGAGACCCAGTACTTC.

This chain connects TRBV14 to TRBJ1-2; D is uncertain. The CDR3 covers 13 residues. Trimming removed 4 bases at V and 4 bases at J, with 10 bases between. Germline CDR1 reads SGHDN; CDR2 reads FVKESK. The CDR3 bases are TGTGCCAGCAGCCGCGCTGTCAGCTATGGCTACACCTTC. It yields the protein CASSRAVSYGYTF.